This T cell receptor (beta chain) was recovered during a study of CXCR3-negative and CXCR3-positive naive CD8 T cells (dated by TCRdb to between 2017 and 2020). Concerning the study at large: In total, roughly 140 million TRB reads were obtained, which works out to roughly 1.5 +/- 0.3 million reads per library. TRBV-TRBJ cluster analysis included naive subsets from about 5 donors and memory cells from 3 donors. The diversity and physicochemical repertoire analyses included ten to eleven donors pooled from two independent experiments.

Worth noting for this clonotype: Its antigen is still unknown.

The germline V gene (reference sequence) sets CDR1 to DFQATT and CDR2 to SNEGSKA. The CDR3, from cysteine to phenylalanine, totals 16 residues. DNA is not recorded here. Each CD8+ T cell subset was flow-sorted in triplicate, with some 300,000 cells per subset placed directly into RLT lysis buffer. To keep memory contaminants out, a stringent definition of naive CD8+ T cells was applied: CD45RO-CCR7+CD27+CD95-. Peripheral blood mononuclear cells were isolated from buffy coats using standard density gradient centrifugation. Naive CXCR3-negative and CXCR3-positive CD8+ T cells were flow-sorted on a FACSAria III. An RNeasy Mini Kit was used to extract total RNA from the sorted cells. General study outcomes and caveats: Surface CD5, linked to self-reactivity in mice, was comparable between naive subsets; TCR interaction strength was therefore also inferred from TRB CDR3 physicochemical properties. Because CXCR3 expression was partially decreased after cryopreservation, freshly isolated PBMCs were used for most assays. Naive CXCR3-negative and CXCR3-positive cells from the same donor showed similar TRBV-TRBJ usage, whereas memory cells showed distinct patterns. Compared with CXCR3-negative naive cells, CXCR3-positive naive cells had TRB CDR3s with higher hydrophobicity (lower Kidera factor 4), lower energy, and higher strength and volume indices. Comparably high repertoire diversity was found in both naive subsets, whereas much lower repertoire diversity was found in memory CD8+ T cells.

These reads were obtained on a NextSeq 550. The Human TCR Profiling Kit (MiLaboratory) was used to prepare UMI-labeled 5' RACE TRB cDNA libraries. cDNA synthesis used the entire amount of extracted RNA, and PCR amplification then used the entire amount of cDNA produced. Libraries were prepared in parallel using an identical number of PCR cycles. The authors' analysis ran thus. MIGEC and MiXCR extracted about 53,000 +/- 10,000 unique UMI-labeled TRB cDNA molecules per library, requiring at least two reads per UMI. Each library averaged around 42,000 +/- 9,900 functional in-frame TRB CDR3 nucleotide clonotypes without stop codons. After downsampling to 5000 UMI-labeled TRB molecules per sample, diversity metrics, including normalized Shannon-Wiener and Chao1, were computed in VDJtools. For the central five CDR3 residues, VDJtools calculated physicochemical properties weighted by clonotype size, namely interaction energy, strength, volume and Kidera factor 4. Through TCRdb reprocessing, the reads give one entry per CDR3 protein sequence; DNA is omitted. The V and J calls follow TCRdb's processing rather than the paper's. The table held for this sample gives about 130,000 distinct CDR3 sequences. The top ten clones comprise roughly 0.6% of the sample.

Here the chain combines TRBV20-1 and TRBJ1-1; as DNA is missing, the TRBD1 call by TCRdb cannot be tested. The sequencing input was naive CXCR3+ CD8+ T cells from blood. The sample's cell subset or site, from its label and the paper: CD45RO-CCR7+CD27+CD95- naive CD8+ T cells expressing CXCR3 (TNR3+). This clonotype was sampled from a human donor in good health. Some clones in this sample may be carry-over from other donors' samples. The CDR3 amino acid sequence is: CSAPPGQGEMNTEAFF.